Presented here are 18 T cell receptor beta chains from one specimen sequenced in a study of T cells after yellow fever vaccination (dated by TCRdb to about 2019). Per the publication, the treatment or condition label means: live attenuated yellow fever vaccine strain. Receptors were amplified or captured by 5' RACE. The sample was run on an Illumina HiSeq 2500. The raw public reads went through TCRdb reprocessing: fastp at Q25, MiXCR clone calling, in-frame beta chains kept. Entries that share a CDR3 protein sequence are merged under the most common genes and DNA. Present in this sample are about 240,000 distinct CDR3 sequences, 6.9% of which were seen just once. Together, the top ten hold over 0.65% of the sample. Sequenced material: CD4+ T cells sorted from PBMCs, taken 15 days after the yellow fever booster vaccination. All receptors derive from a man aged 25-40 years who received the YFV17D yellow fever vaccine.

V and J are TRBV7-9 and TRBJ2-7; 7 bases fit TRBD1. With 4 bases clipped from V and 4 bases from J, the junction kept 7 bases outside the gene matches. Germline CDR1 reads SEHNR; CDR2 reads FQNEAQ (reference sequence). This CDR3 contains 14 residues. The CDR3: CASSSGGVRYEQYF. The CDR3 DNA is TGTGCCAGCAGCTCAGGGGGTGTTCGGTACGAGCAGTACTTC.

The J gene is TRBJ2-3, the V gene TRBV6-5, with D perhaps given as TRBD1 or TRBD2 (6 bases each). Germline V gives CDR1 MNHEY, CDR2 SVGAGI. Trimming took 4 bases from V and 7 from J, leaving 12 bases between them. The CDR3 consists of 13 residues. This chain's CDR3 is CASSSTGGYTQYF. CDR3 coding DNA: TGTGCCAGCAGTTCCACCGGGGGCTATACGCAGTATTTT.

The V call is TRBV19, the J call TRBJ2-5; no firm D call. CDR1 is LNHDA, CDR2 SQIVND, per germline (reference sequence). The CDR3 runs 13 residues. Trimming shortened V by 3 bases and J by 6 bases, and 11 bases separated the two germline ends. The CDR3: CASSIDSTQTQYF. The CDR3 coding sequence is TGTGCCAGTAGTATCGACTCCACTCAGACCCAGTACTTC.

This clonotype came up many times. J is TRBJ2-4 and V is TRBV5-6; 7 bases agree with TRBD1. Trimming cost V 4 bases and J 8 bases; bases outside gene matches: 6. Germline V gene sequence: CDR1 SGHDT, CDR2 YYEEEE. The CDR3 is made up of 13 amino acids. The CDR3 nucleotides read TGTGCCAGCAGCCGGACAGGCGGTTACATTCAGTACTTC. It specifies CASSRTGGYIQYF.

This clonotype appeared many times. This chain joins TRBV6-1 and TRBJ1-6; D is undetermined. Trimming cost V 4 bases and J 8 bases, with 12 bases left between them. CDR3 length: 14 amino acids. Germline CDR1 is MNHNS and CDR2 is SASEGT. CDR3 amino acids: CASSGLGKDSPLHF. In DNA, the CDR3 is TGTGCCAGCAGTGGTCTTGGCAAGGATTCACCCCTCCACTTT.

The rearrangement uses TRBV12-3 or TRBV12-4 and TRBJ1-5; D is perhaps TRBD1 (6 bases). Trimming shortened V by 6 bases and J by 7 bases, and 16 bases separated the two germline ends. This CDR3 is 14 amino acids long. This CDR3 reads CASSLQGPHQPQHF. The CDR3 DNA sequence: TGTGCCAGCAGCCTACAGGGTCCCCACCAGCCCCAGCATTTT.

This clonotype was seen a handful of times. This chain links TRBV6-2 or TRBV6-3 with TRBJ2-1, with 8 bases aligning to TRBD2. The germline V gene has CDR1 MNHEY and CDR2 SVGEGT. After removal of 0 bases from V and 4 bases from J, the junction contained 8 bases not matched to a gene. The CDR3 consists of 17 residues. DNA for the CDR3: TGTGCCAGCAGTTACTCCCGGAAAGCGGGAGTTTACAATGAGCAGTTCTTC. Its protein product is CASSYSRKAGVYNEQFF.

The rearrangement joins TRBV7-2 to TRBJ2-1; possible D gene TRBD2, 6 bases. CDR1 and CDR2 (germline): SGHTA, FQGNSA. CDR3 length equals 15 residues. V lost 5 bases to trimming and J lost 1 base, with 12 bases between them. The CDR3 reads CASSPYGRSYNEQFF. CDR3 nucleotides: TGTGCCAGCAGCCCCTATGGGAGGTCCTACAATGAGCAGTTCTTC.

This chain links TRBV20-1 with TRBJ2-3; 7 bases are a match to TRBD2. The ends lost 6 bases at V and 4 bases at J; junction bases unmatched: 10. Germline CDR1 is DFQATT and CDR2 is SNEGSKA (reference sequence). The CDR3 covers 14 residues. The CDR3 DNA follows: TGCAGTGCCCCGGCAGTGGGAGGGCCAGATACGCAGTATTTT. This translates into CSAPAVGGPDTQYF.

The sample holds many counts of this clonotype. V and J are TRBV5-1 and TRBJ2-1; a weak D match, TRBD1 (6 bases). The CDR3 loop spans 14 amino acids. V lost 0 bases and J 4 bases, leaving 8 bases between the germline ends. Germline lookup yields CDR1 SGHRS and CDR2 YFSETQ. CDR3 protein: CASSLVGAYNEQFF. The CDR3, as DNA: TGCGCCAGCAGCTTGGTGGGGGCGTACAATGAGCAGTTCTTC. Complete variable domain (other parts from reference TRBV5-1 and TRBJ2-1): KAGVTQTPRYLIKTRGQQVTLSCSPISGHRSVSWYQQTPGQGLQFLFEYFSETQRNKGNFPGRFSGRQFSNSRSEMNVSTLELGDSALYLCASSLVGAYNEQFFGPGTRLTVL.

This clonotype showed up just a few times. Compared with germline, one end of the junction differs, possibly owing to a read error. The chain joins TRBV4-2 to TRBJ2-5; perhaps TRBD2 as D (5 bases). Looked up from germline, CDR1 is LGHNA and CDR2 is YNFKEQ. This CDR3 comprises 16 residues. CDR3 in amino acids: CASSLQPTGYQETQYF. CDR3 coding DNA: TGTGCCAGCAGCCTCCAGCCGACGGGGTACCAGGAGACCCAGTACTTC.

The chain couples TRBV6-1 to TRBJ2-3; TRBD2 agrees at 8 bases. This CDR3 contains 14 residues. V was pared by 8 bases and J by 2 bases, with 6 bases of the junction left unmatched. Germline loops: CDR1 MNHNS, CDR2 SASEGT. CDR3 coding DNA: TGTGCCAGCTCTCAGCGGGAGTTCACAGATACGCAGTATTTT. Encoded protein: CASSQREFTDTQYF.

This clonotype was seen many times. The CDR3 DNA is TGTGCCAGCAGTTCGACTATTATTCAGTACTTC. This encodes CASSSTIIQYF. This chain connects TRBV6-6 to TRBJ2-4, with D maybe TRBD2 (5 bases). The CDR3 contains 11 residues. V lost 4 bases, J lost 10 bases, and 8 bases lay in between. Germline loops: CDR1 MNHNY, CDR2 SVGAGI (reference sequence).

This clonotype was detected only a few times. The gene calls are TRBV7-3 and TRBJ2-3; D not resolved. Trimming left V 0 bases short and J 6 bases short, with 7 bases between. There are 13 residues in the CDR3. Germline V gives CDR1 SGHTA, CDR2 FQGTGA. As DNA, the CDR3 is TGTGCCAGCAGCTTAACTGGGCAGGATACGCAGTATTTT. Amino acids: CASSLTGQDTQYF.

This clonotype has a single count. The rearrangement joins TRBV30 to TRBJ2-3, with TRBD1 as a possible D gene (6 bases). The CDR3 runs to 12 residues. V was cut by 8 bases and J by 1 base, with 10 bases left in between. Per the germline V gene, CDR1 is GTSNPN and CDR2 is SVGIG (reference sequence). CDR3 region: CAGGRGTDTQYF. In DNA, the CDR3 is TGTGCCGGGGGCAGGGGCACAGATACGCAGTATTTT.

This clonotype has a handful of counts. This chain uses TRBV12-3 or TRBV12-4 with TRBJ2-1, with D possibly TRBD1 on 7 matching bases. CDR3 size: 13 residues. The V and J ends lost 5 bases and 10 bases respectively, with 15 bases between them. DNA for the CDR3: TGTGCCAGCAGTGCAAGACAGGGAGGCGAGCAGTTCTTC. As protein: CASSARQGGEQFF.

The chain employs TRBV20-1 and TRBJ2-5; TRBD1 aligns across 8 bases. The germline CDR1 and CDR2 sequences are DFQATT and SNEGSKA (reference sequence). V lost 4 bases, J lost 7 bases, and 8 bases stayed unmatched. The CDR3 length is 13 residues. The CDR3, as DNA: TGCAGTGCTACAGGGGGCGCGTCATTGACCCAGTACTTC. It yields the protein CSATGGASLTQYF.

There are many counts of this clonotype. The CDR3 region is CASSPTGGIQETQYF. The CDR3, as DNA: TGTGCCAGCAGCCCCACGGGTGGGATACAAGAGACCCAGTACTTC. The chain combines TRBV5-6 with TRBJ2-5; unclear D gene. The ends were cut back, 4 bases at V and 2 bases at J, with 15 bases in the middle. From germline, CDR1 is SGHDT and CDR2 YYEEEE. CDR3 length: 15 amino acids.